Listed below are T cell receptor beta chains from one sample, sequenced in a study of blood T cell repertoires in COVID-19. Libraries were prepared by immunoSEQ multiplex PCR; TCRdb keeps only in-frame clonotypes and omits some of them. The sample holds some 260,000 clones, 88% seen once. Sequencing input: peripheral blood. These receptor sequences come from a human donor in a cohort sampled during active COVID-19. Both conserved end residues are part of each CDR3. Fields, in order: V gene, clone size, D gene, J gene, CDR3 DNA, CDR3 protein. A D gene is named only where the DNA matches it firmly. Clone size is shown for a subset of rows, as once, few, many or a class of expanded clone.

>TRBV14|NA|NA|TRBJ1-2
TGTGCCAGCAGCCAAGGACGGGACTATGGCTACACCTTC
CASSQGRDYGYTF
>TRBV28|NA|NA|TRBJ2-5
TGTGCCAGCACCCAGGACCAGGGATGGGAGACCCAGTACTTC
CASTQDQGWETQYF
>TRBV18|few|TRBD1|TRBJ1-1
TGTGCCAGCTCAACCGAACAGGGGCGGAACACTGAAGCTTTCTTT
CASSTEQGRNTEAFF
>TRBV13|NA|NA|TRBJ2-5
TGTGCCAGCAGCTTAGAGGGGGACCCTAAAGAGACCCAGTACTTC
CASSLEGDPKETQYF
>TRBV11-2|NA|NA|TRBJ2-6
TGTGCCAGCAGCTTACCCGACGGACAGCCCCTCTCTGGGGCCAACGTCCTGACTTTC
CASSLPDGQPLSGANVLTF
>TRBV28|NA|TRBD2|TRBJ2-1
TGTGCCAGCGGACTAGCGGGCGGCAATGAGCAGTTCTTC
CASGLAGGNEQFF
>TRBV5-1|NA|NA|TRBJ2-7
TGCGCCAGCACCAGGCCCCCAGCCTACGAGCAGTACTTC
CASTRPPAYEQYF
>TRBV5-1|once|TRBD2|TRBJ2-7
TGCGCCAGCAGCTCCGGGGGGAGGGCCCTCTACGAGCAGTACTTC
CASSSGGRALYEQYF
>TRBV4-1|NA|NA|TRBJ1-2
TGCGCCAGCAGCCAAGTAGGGGACTCTGAGGCTGGCTACACCTTC
CASSQVGDSEAGYTF
>TRBV6-2/TRBV6-3|NA|TRBD2|TRBJ2-7
TGTGCCAGCAGTTCCCCATCCCCACTAGCGGCCTATGGACGGCAGTACTTC
CASSSPSPLAAYGRQYF
>TRBV7-2|NA|NA|TRBJ2-3
TGTGCCAGCAGCGAAAACAGGGGCACAGATACGCAGTATTTT
CASSENRGTDTQYF
>TRBV7-2|NA|NA|TRBJ1-1
TGTGCCAGCAGTTTAACAGGGATGACTGAAGCTTTCTTT
CASSLTGMTEAFF
>TRBV19|NA|NA|TRBJ2-3
TGTGCCAGTAGTATAGGTAGAGCAGATACGCAGTATTTT
CASSIGRADTQYF
>TRBV24-1|NA|NA|TRBJ2-1
TGTGCCACCAGTGATTTGGGAGGGTACAGTTCCTACAATGAGCAGTTCTTC
CATSDLGGYSSYNEQFF
>TRBV5-4|NA|NA|TRBJ2-7
TGTGCCAGCAGCTCCCCGGAGGAACGGTCGAACGAGCAGTACTTC
CASSSPEERSNEQYF
>TRBV7-9|NA|NA|TRBJ2-7
TGTGCCAGCAGCAGGCGGGATGCCTACGAGCAGTACTTC
CASSRRDAYEQYF
>TRBV3-1/TRBV3-2|NA|NA|TRBJ2-1
TGTGCCAGCAGCCTCATACTCGGAGTAGCGGATGAGCAGTTCTTC
CASSLILGVADEQFF
>TRBV27|NA|TRBD1|TRBJ2-5
TGTGCCAGCAGTTGGACAGGGATGGCTGGCGAGACCCAGTACTTC
CASSWTGMAGETQYF
>TRBV11-2|NA|NA|TRBJ2-7
TGTGCCAGCAGCTTGGCCCGGGTCCTAAAATACGAGCAGTACTTC
CASSLARVLKYEQYF
>TRBV2|NA|NA|TRBJ2-4
TGTGCCAGCAGTTCGGGAACCCAAAGCCTCAAAAACATTCAGTACTTC
CASSSGTQSLKNIQYF
>TRBV7-9|NA|TRBD2|TRBJ2-1
TGTGCCAGCAGCTTAGGACTGCTAGCGGACAATGAGCAGTTCTTC
CASSLGLLADNEQFF
>TRBV5-3|NA|NA|TRBJ2-1
TGTGCCAGACAGAATTGGACACCTTATAACAATGAGCAGTTCTTC
CARQNWTPYNNEQFF
>TRBV7-2|NA|NA|TRBJ1-2
TGTGCCAGCAGCGAGCCCGGACTGTCTTCGGGGAGGACTGTCTTC
CASSEPGLSSGRTVF
>TRBV12-3/TRBV12-4|NA|NA|TRBJ1-4
TGTGCCAGCAGTTCCGAGGAGGCAGAGAGGTTTTTT
CASSSEEAERFF
>TRBV6-2/TRBV6-3|NA|NA|TRBJ2-7
TGTGCCAGCAGTTACTCTCCCGGTGCCCCACGGGACGAGCAGTACTTC
CASSYSPGAPRDEQYF
>TRBV3-1/TRBV3-2|NA|NA|TRBJ2-7
TGTGCCAGCAGCCAGTGGAGAGATTCGGGCGAGCAGTACTTC
CASSQWRDSGEQYF
>TRBV9|few|NA|TRBJ2-5
TGTGCCAGCAGCACGCAGACTAGTCTTGAGACCCAGTACTTC
CASSTQTSLETQYF
>TRBV24-1|NA|TRBD1|TRBJ1-2
TGTGCCACCAGTGATACGACAGGGATCTATGGCTACACCTTC
CATSDTTGIYGYTF
>TRBV7-3|NA|TRBD2|TRBJ2-1
TGTGCCAGCAGCTTAGGACTAGCGGGGCTCCAGGGGCAGTTCTTC
CASSLGLAGLQGQFF
>TRBV6-5|NA|NA|TRBJ1-3
TGTGCCAGCAGTTATTCGGGGGGAAACACCATATATTTT
CASSYSGGNTIYF
>TRBV7-8|once|NA|TRBJ2-7
TGTGCCAGCAGCCCGAACCCAGACGAGCAGTACTTC
CASSPNPDEQYF
>TRBV29-1|NA|NA|TRBJ2-6
TGCAGCGCGTTACAGGGTTCTGGGGCCAACGTCCTGACTTTC
CSALQGSGANVLTF
>TRBV7-2|NA|NA|TRBJ1-1
TGTGCCAGCAGCTTAAAGGGGGTCGGCGACACTGAAGCTTTCTTT
CASSLKGVGDTEAFF
>TRBV30|NA|NA|TRBJ1-1
TGTGCCTGGAGTGTAGGCAGGGTGAGGACTGAAGCTTTCTTT
CAWSVGRVRTEAFF
>TRBV7-9|NA|TRBD1|TRBJ1-4
TGTGCCAGCAGCTGGGACAGTTATAATGAAAAACTGTTTTTT
CASSWDSYNEKLFF
>TRBV11-2|NA|NA|TRBJ2-7
TGTGCCAGCAGCTTAGGTCTGGGCCGGTACGAGCAGTACTTC
CASSLGLGRYEQYF
>TRBV29-1|NA|TRBD1|TRBJ2-7
TGCAGCGCGCGTGACAGGGACTACGAGCAGTACTTC
CSARDRDYEQYF
>TRBV28|NA|NA|TRBJ1-4
TGTGCCAGCAGTGCGGGGGAGATCGATAACATGGAAAAACTGTTTTTT
CASSAGEIDNMEKLFF
>TRBV3-1/TRBV3-2|few|NA|TRBJ1-1
TGTGCCAGCAGCCAAAGTACAGAAGCTTTCTTT
CASSQSTEAFF
>TRBV5-1|NA|NA|TRBJ2-6
TGCGCCAGCAATCCATCTGGGGCCAACGTCCTGACTTTC
CASNPSGANVLTF
>TRBV5-1|once|NA|TRBJ2-7
TGCGCCAGCAGCTTGTACAGGGTTACCCCCTACGAGCAGTACTTC
CASSLYRVTPYEQYF
>TRBV5-1|NA|TRBD2|TRBJ2-3
TGCGCCAGCAGCCCCGAGGGGCTAGCGGGGGCAAAAGCTAGCACAGATACGCAGTATTTT
CASSPEGLAGAKASTDTQYF
>TRBV6-5|NA|TRBD2|TRBJ2-7
TGTGCCAGCAGTCCGGGACTAGCGCCTTCCTACGAGCAGTACTTC
CASSPGLAPSYEQYF
>TRBV28|NA|TRBD1|TRBJ1-2
TGTGCCAGCAGTAAAGGGACAGGGGGACCGTATGGCTACACCTTC
CASSKGTGGPYGYTF
>TRBV4-3|NA|NA|TRBJ1-1
TGCGCCAGCAGCCCCGGGGGACGTCCTCGGACTGAAGCTTTCTTT
CASSPGGRPRTEAFF
>TRBV27|NA|NA|TRBJ2-7
TGTGCCAGCAGTACCCTCAGGGGAGAGCAGTACTTC
CASSTLRGEQYF
>TRBV3-1/TRBV3-2|few|NA|TRBJ1-2
TGTGCCAGCAGCCCCTCCTATGTAAAGGGAAGGGAGTCCGGTGGCTACACCTTC
CASSPSYVKGRESGGYTF
>TRBV7-2|NA|NA|TRBJ1-1
TGTGCCAGCAGCTTCACAGAGGGCACTGAAGCTTTCTTT
CASSFTEGTEAFF
>TRBV7-2|NA|NA|TRBJ2-1
TGTGCCAGCAGCCTCCCCGCGGGGGCTGCCTTTGATTATCGGTTCTTC
CASSLPAGAAFDYRFF
>TRBV28|NA|NA|TRBJ2-3
TGTGCCAGCAGTTTTCTGTCCTCTAGCACAGATACGCAGTATTTT
CASSFLSSSTDTQYF
>TRBV7-6|NA|NA|TRBJ1-2
TGTGCCAGCAGCTTAGATGTCGGAGGGTCCTATGGCTACACCTTC
CASSLDVGGSYGYTF
>TRBV5-5|NA|TRBD2|TRBJ2-1
TGTGCCAGCAGCTTGCGGGAGGGCCCCAATGAGCAGTTCTTC
CASSLREGPNEQFF